These 26 T cell receptor beta chains were all obtained from the same sample, sequenced in a study of T cells after yellow fever vaccination. TCRdb ran MiXCR on the 5' RACE reads and lists one entry per CDR3 protein. The sample comprises 150,000 or so distinct CDR3 sequences, about a tenth of which are singletons, and roughly 40% rests with the top ten. This specimen was CD8+ T cells sorted from PBMCs, taken 45 days after the yellow fever booster vaccination. The source of these receptors is a man younger than 30 who received the YFV17D yellow fever vaccine.

The sample holds a few counts of this clonotype. The V gene is TRBV12-3 or TRBV12-4, the J gene TRBJ2-3; D could derive from TRBD1 or TRBD2 (6 bases each). The CDR3 is 15 residues long. V lost 2 bases and J lost 3, with 12 bases in between. DNA of the CDR3: TGTGCCAGCAGTTTATGGCAGGGGAGGACAGATACGCAGTATTTT. Its translation is CASSLWQGRTDTQYF.

This clonotype was picked up many times. The rearrangement links TRBV12-3 or TRBV12-4 to TRBJ2-7; D is undetermined. This CDR3 has 12 residues. The V gene lost 2 bases and the J gene lost 6 bases, with 8 bases spanning the gap. CDR3: CASSLYFPEQYF. The CDR3 region has the DNA TGTGCCAGCAGTTTATATTTCCCCGAGCAGTACTTC.

This clonotype was detected only a few times. The chain has TRBV2 and TRBJ2-7; tentative D call: TRBD1 (5 bases). CDR1 SNHLY and CDR2 FYNNEI come from the germline V gene. Trimming shortened V by 4 bases and J by 2 bases, and 15 bases separated the two germline ends. The CDR3 sequence is 15 residues long. This chain's CDR3 is CASSAEVQAAYEQYF. In nucleotides, the CDR3 is TGTGCCAGCAGTGCAGAGGTACAGGCGGCCTACGAGCAGTACTTC.

V and J are TRBV6-2 or TRBV6-3 and TRBJ2-7, with TRBD1 as a possible D gene (6 bases). The CDR3 loop spans 15 amino acids. V lost 4 bases and J lost 5, with 18 bases in between. Germline values: CDR1 MNHEY, CDR2 SVGEGT. The CDR3 nucleotides read TGTGCCAGCAGTTCCGGAAGGACGGACAGTGACGAGCAGTACGTC. Translation: CASSSGRTDSDEQYV.

In its sample, this clonotype was seen a few times. This rearrangement joins TRBV11-1 to TRBJ1-5; 7 nucleotides agree with TRBD1. This CDR3 contains 14 residues. The J segment lost 3 bases and the V segment lost 5 bases, leaving 4 bases of the junction unmatched. From germline, CDR1 is SGHAT and CDR2 FQDESV (reference sequence). This CDR3 reads CASSTGVDNQPQHF. CDR3 coding DNA: TGTGCCAGCAGCACAGGGGTGGACAATCAGCCCCAGCATTTT.

The gene calls are TRBV5-1 and TRBJ2-4, with 11 nucleotides matching TRBD2. The CDR3 length is 16 residues. Germline CDR1 SGHRS, CDR2 YFSETQ. V lost 7 bases and J lost 4; bases outside the gene matches: 10. CDR3 in DNA: TGCGCCAGCTCCCCTCCTAGCGGGGGGAAAAAAAACATTCAGTACTTC. It codes for CASSPPSGGKKNIQYF.

This clonotype was found a few times. CDR3 loop: CASSAGEWEKLFF. Here the CDR3 DNA reads TGTGCCAGCAGCGCCGGGGAGTGGGAAAAACTGTTTTTT. The chain couples TRBV9 to TRBJ1-4; D remains ambiguous. The CDR3 runs 13 residues. V was trimmed by 3 bases and J by 8 bases, leaving 11 bases between them. Germline CDR1 SGDLS, CDR2 YYNGEE.

V and J are TRBV12-3 or TRBV12-4 and TRBJ2-7, with a weak D call TRBD1 (6 bases). This CDR3 has 12 amino acids. Trimming took off 6 bases at V and 6 bases at J, with 12 bases between the two ends. DNA of the CDR3: TGTGCCAGCAGCCGTGGACAGTTCGAGCAGTACTTC. Amino acid sequence: CASSRGQFEQYF.

This sequence joins TRBV2 and TRBJ2-3; 12 bases align to TRBD2. This CDR3 is built from 15 residues. Trimming took 6 bases from V and 14 from J; bases not matched to a gene: 15. Looked up from germline, CDR1 is SNHLY and CDR2 is FYNNEI. The CDR3 protein is CASRPSSGGDREAYF. DNA of the CDR3: TGTGCCAGCAGACCCTCTAGCGGGGGGGACCGAGAGGCGTATTTT.

The rearrangement links TRBV6-1 to TRBJ1-4; tentatively, D is TRBD1 (5 bases). Per germline, CDR1 MNHNS and CDR2 SASEGT. Trimming took off 7 bases at V and 8 bases at J, with 17 bases between the two ends. The CDR3 consists of 14 residues. CDR3 bases: TGTGCCAGCACCCCTGTCCGGGGCCGAGAAAAACTGTTTTTT. Its translation: CASTPVRGREKLFF.

This clonotype has ten or more counts. The chain employs TRBV12-3 or TRBV12-4 and TRBJ2-2; D possibly corresponds to TRBD2 (5 bases). Trimming stripped 4 bases from V and 4 bases from J, with 7 bases between. This CDR3 has 13 residues. This chain's CDR3 is CASSWTGTGELFF. In DNA, the CDR3 is TGTGCCAGCAGTTGGACTGGCACCGGGGAGCTGTTTTTT.

This clonotype showed up just a few times. This rearrangement joins TRBV4-1 to TRBJ1-1, with D possibly TRBD1 on 5 matching bases. The CDR3 is 13 amino acids. V was shortened by 3 bases and J by 6 bases, with 11 bases between the two germline ends. Germline V gives CDR1 MGHRA, CDR2 YSYEKL. In DNA, the CDR3 is TGCGCCAGCAGCCAGAAGTCGGGGCCTGAAGCTTTCTTT. The encoded protein is CASSQKSGPEAFF.

This clonotype was counted at least ten times. The V and J genes are TRBV7-3 and TRBJ2-3; the match to TRBD2 covers 10 bases. V was clipped by 3 bases and J by 3 bases; unmatched bases: 3. CDR3 length: 15 residues. CDR1 and CDR2 (germline): SGHTA, FQGTGA. CDR3 DNA sequence: TGTGCCAGCAGCTTGACTAGCGGGTCAACAGATACGCAGTATTTT. Translation gives CASSLTSGSTDTQYF.

This chain uses TRBV27 with TRBJ2-5, with 11 bases that match TRBD2. The V and J ends lost 7 bases and 2 bases, in that order; junction bases with no gene match: 6. The CDR3 totals 15 residues. Germline assignment: CDR1 MNHEY and CDR2 SMNVEV (reference sequence). The chain's CDR3 is CASTPIAGGQETQYF. CDR3 DNA: TGTGCCAGCACCCCCATAGCGGGGGGGCAAGAGACCCAGTACTTC.

This clonotype was seen a few times. V is TRBV6-5 and J is TRBJ1-2; D gene uncertain. The CDR3 spans 13 residues. Germline V gene lookup returns CDR1 MNHEY and CDR2 SVGAGI. V was shortened by 3 bases and J by 8 bases, with 13 bases between the two germline ends. CDR3 nucleotide sequence: TGTGCCAGCAGTTATAGCGGCCTAGGAGGCTACACCTTC. Translated: CASSYSGLGGYTF.

The V call is TRBV30, the J call TRBJ1-1, with D unclear. The V gene's germline CDR1 is GTSNPN and CDR2 SVGIG (reference sequence). Trimming pared 0 bases from V and 11 bases from J, leaving 10 bases between. The CDR3 has 11 residues. The CDR3 protein is CAWSVPPFAFF. The CDR3 DNA follows: TGTGCCTGGAGTGTACCCCCGTTCGCTTTCTTT.

The gene calls are TRBV21-1 and TRBJ2-3; the table calls TRBD2, which could not be checked here. TRBV21-1 is described as a pseudogene. CDR3 size: 15 residues. The CDR3 DNA is TGTGCCAGCAGAATCAGGCAGCCCTGCACAGATACGCAGTATTTT. It translates to CASRIRQPCTDTQYF.

This clonotype showed up just a few times. The chain couples TRBV20-1 to TRBJ2-1; D not resolved. This CDR3 spans 14 amino acids. V was shortened by 3 bases and J by 5 bases, with 14 bases between the two germline ends. Germline values: CDR1 DFQATT, CDR2 SNEGSKA (reference sequence). The CDR3 here is CSARRPRPNNEQFF. CDR3 bases: TGCAGTGCTAGGAGGCCCCGGCCCAACAATGAGCAGTTCTTC.

This clonotype occurred many times. The V and J genes are TRBV27 and TRBJ1-5; 9 nucleotides line up with TRBD1. This CDR3 is 15 amino acids long. V lost 6 bases and J lost 4; bases outside the gene matches: 7. CDR1 is MNHEY, CDR2 SMNVEV, per germline (reference sequence). The CDR3 here is CASRRTGDGNQPQHF. The CDR3 DNA reads as TGTGCCAGCAGGAGGACAGGGGATGGTAATCAGCCCCAGCATTTT.

This chain connects TRBV19 to TRBJ2-1; D perhaps matches TRBD1 (6 bases). Germline loops: CDR1 LNHDA, CDR2 SQIVND (reference sequence). V was pared by 6 bases and J by 9 bases, with 15 bases between. The CDR3 totals 13 residues. Written as DNA, the CDR3 is TGTGCCAGTAGAGTAGGGGGTCTCGGTGAGCAGTTCTTC. This encodes CASRVGGLGEQFF.

This chain links TRBV3-1 with TRBJ2-1; 9 positions agree with TRBD2. CDR1 LGHDT and CDR2 YNNKEL come from the germline V gene (reference sequence). V shed 1 base and J 9 bases; nucleotides not matched to a gene: 7. The CDR3 loop spans 15 amino acids. The CDR3 nucleotides read TGTGCCAGCAGCCAAGTAGTAATAGCGGGGGTTGAGCAGTTCTTC. Its translation is CASSQVVIAGVEQFF.

J is TRBJ1-5 and V is TRBV12-3 or TRBV12-4; perhaps TRBD1 as D (5 bases). The CDR3 spans 15 residues. Trimming took 3 bases from V and 3 from J, leaving 12 bases between them. The CDR3 nucleotides read TGTGCCAGCAGTTTCTTGGGGGTTGACAATCAGCCCCAGCATTTT. Translating it yields CASSFLGVDNQPQHF.

This clonotype was counted at least ten times. The chain is built from TRBV6-5 and TRBJ2-1; 7 bases fit TRBD2. Germline CDR1 reads MNHEY; CDR2 reads SVGAGI. The CDR3 length is 14 residues. V lost 7 bases and J lost 1; bases outside the gene matches: 4. The CDR3 spells CASTRGESYNEQFF. DNA of the CDR3: TGTGCCAGCACTCGGGGGGAATCCTACAATGAGCAGTTCTTC.

This clonotype has only a few counts. The J gene is TRBJ2-1, the V gene TRBV4-1, with 8 bases lining up with TRBD2. After removal of 1 base from V and 4 bases from J, the junction contained 6 bases not matched to a gene. Germline values: CDR1 MGHRA, CDR2 YSYEKL. This CDR3 is built from 16 residues. The CDR3 DNA reads TGCGCCAGCAGCCAAGGACGAGCGGGGGTATACAATGAGCAGTTCTTC. As protein: CASSQGRAGVYNEQFF.

This clonotype was observed a handful of times. The rearrangement joins TRBV7-3 to TRBJ2-5; D unclear. The CDR3 consists of 13 residues. Germline V CDR1 and CDR2: SGHTA, FQGTGA. Trimming took off 5 bases at V and 5 bases at J, with 12 bases between the two ends. As DNA, the CDR3 is TGTGCCAGCAGCCTATCTGGTTGGGAGACCCAGTACTTC. Translation gives CASSLSGWETQYF. Using reference TRBV7-3 and TRBJ2-5 for the parts outside the CDR3, the full variable domain is GAGVSQTPSNKVTEKGKYVELRCDPISGHTALYWYRQSLGQGPEFLIYFQGTGAADDSGLPNDRFFAVRPEGSVSTLKIQRTERGDSAVYLCASSLSGWETQYFGPGTRLLVL.

The rearrangement uses TRBV18 and TRBJ1-1; unclear D gene. The CDR3 is 15 amino acids. With 5 bases removed from V and 2 bases from J, the gap between germline ends came to 15 bases. The germline CDR1 and CDR2 sequences are KGHSH and LQKENI. The CDR3 DNA is TGTGCCAGCTCATCCCGACCGTACACTAACACTGAAGCTTTCTTT. Encoded protein: CASSSRPYTNTEAFF. Drawing the rest from reference TRBV18 and TRBJ1-1, the complete variable domain is NAGVMQNPRHLVRRRGQEARLRCSPMKGHSHVYWYRQLPEEGLKFMVYLQKENIIDESGMPKERFSAEFPKEGPSILRIQQVVRGDSAAYFCASSSRPYTNTEAFFGQGTRLTVV.